This T cell receptor beta chain was sequenced during a study of identical twins. Germline V gene sequence: CDR1 DFQATT, CDR2 SNEGSKA (reference sequence). The CDR3 has 14 amino acids. V dropped 0 bases and J dropped 5 bases, with 10 bases sitting between them. MiXCR, applied by TCRdb to the 5' RACE reads, yields one record per CDR3 protein. The sample contains approximately 890,000 distinct CDR3 sequences, about 12% of which appear only once. These data were also reused for a study on yellow fever vaccine responses in identical twins.

This chain connects TRBV20-1 to TRBJ2-2; D unresolved. The sequence was obtained from a woman younger than 35 in good health. The sample taken for sequencing was PBMCs. The CDR3 bases are TGCAGTGCTAGAGATTGGGCAGAGACCGGGGAGCTGTTTTTT. Residues: CSARDWAETGELFF.